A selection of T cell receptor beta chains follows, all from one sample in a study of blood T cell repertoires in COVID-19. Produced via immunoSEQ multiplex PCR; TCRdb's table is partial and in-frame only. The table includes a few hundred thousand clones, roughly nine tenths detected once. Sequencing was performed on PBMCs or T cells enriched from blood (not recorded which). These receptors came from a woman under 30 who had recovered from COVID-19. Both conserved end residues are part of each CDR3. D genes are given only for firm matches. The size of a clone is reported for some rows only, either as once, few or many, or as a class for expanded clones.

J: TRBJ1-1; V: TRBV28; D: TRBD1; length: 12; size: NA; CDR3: CASRTGPTEAFF; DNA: TGTGCCAGCAGGACAGGGCCCACTGAAGCTTTCTTT
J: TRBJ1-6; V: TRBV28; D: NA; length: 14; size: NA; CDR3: CASSPQTQTWTLHF; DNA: TGTGCCAGCAGTCCCCAAACCCAGACTTGGACCCTCCACTTT
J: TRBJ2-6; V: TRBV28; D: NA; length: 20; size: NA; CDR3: CASSSTVYRDALSGANVLTF; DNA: TGTGCCAGCAGTTCAACAGTGTACAGGGATGCTCTCTCTGGGGCCAACGTCCTGACTTTC
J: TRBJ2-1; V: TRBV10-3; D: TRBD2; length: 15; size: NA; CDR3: CATISGGASYNEQFF; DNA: TGTGCCACCATTAGCGGGGGGGCTTCCTACAATGAGCAGTTCTTC
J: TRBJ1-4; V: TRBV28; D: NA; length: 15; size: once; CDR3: CASSLYWGDREKLFF; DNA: TGTGCCAGCAGTTTATACTGGGGTGACAGAGAAAAACTGTTTTTT
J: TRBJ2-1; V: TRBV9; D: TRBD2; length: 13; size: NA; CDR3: CASSVNLADEQFF; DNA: TGTGCCAGCAGCGTAAACCTAGCGGATGAGCAGTTCTTC
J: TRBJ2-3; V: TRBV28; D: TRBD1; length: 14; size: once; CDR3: CASSPWTGTDTQYF; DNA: TGTGCCAGCAGTCCCTGGACAGGAACAGATACGCAGTATTTT
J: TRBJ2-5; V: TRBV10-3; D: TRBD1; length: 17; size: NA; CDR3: CAISESIPGQGQETQYF; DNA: TGTGCCATCAGTGAGTCGATTCCGGGACAGGGACAAGAGACCCAGTACTTC
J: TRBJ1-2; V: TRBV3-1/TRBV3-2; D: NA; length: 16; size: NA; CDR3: CASSQVLDRTNYGYTF; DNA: TGTGCCAGCAGCCAAGTGCTTGACAGGACTAACTATGGCTACACCTTC
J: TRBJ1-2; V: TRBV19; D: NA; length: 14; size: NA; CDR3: CASSAERGNYGYTF; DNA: TGTGCCAGTAGTGCTGAACGAGGCAACTATGGCTACACCTTC
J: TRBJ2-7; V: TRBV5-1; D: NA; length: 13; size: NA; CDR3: CASMEGGPGEQYF; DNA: TGCGCCAGCATGGAGGGGGGGCCGGGAGAGCAGTACTTC
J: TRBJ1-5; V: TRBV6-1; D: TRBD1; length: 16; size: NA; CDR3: CASSETMTGGNQPQHF; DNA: TGTGCCAGCAGTGAAACCATGACAGGGGGCAATCAGCCCCAGCATTTT
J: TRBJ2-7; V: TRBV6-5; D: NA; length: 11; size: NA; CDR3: CATKTGYEQYF; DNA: TGTGCCACCAAAACGGGCTACGAGCAGTACTTC
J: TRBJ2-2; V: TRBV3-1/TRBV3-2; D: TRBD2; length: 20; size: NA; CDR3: CASSPQPILAGGLSTGELFF; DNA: TGTGCCAGCAGCCCTCAACCCATACTAGCGGGGGGCCTTTCCACCGGGGAGCTGTTTTTT
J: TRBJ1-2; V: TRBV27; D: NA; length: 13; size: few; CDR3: CANPNRGGYGYTF; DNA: TGTGCCAACCCCAATCGAGGTGGCTATGGCTACACCTTC
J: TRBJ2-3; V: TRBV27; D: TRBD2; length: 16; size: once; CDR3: CASSISGGHSTDTQYF; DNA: TGTGCCAGCAGCATAAGCGGGGGCCATAGCACAGATACGCAGTATTTT
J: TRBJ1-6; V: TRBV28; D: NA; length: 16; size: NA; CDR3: CASSLSPEQRRSPLHF; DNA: TGTGCCAGCAGTTTGTCACCGGAGCAAAGGCGATCACCCCTCCACTTT
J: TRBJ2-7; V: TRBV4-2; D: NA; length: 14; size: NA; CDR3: CASSPEVGAYEQYF; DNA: TGTGCCAGCAGCCCCGAGGTAGGCGCCTACGAGCAGTACTTC
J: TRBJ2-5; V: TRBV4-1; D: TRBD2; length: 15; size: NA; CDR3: CASSQALTSSETQYF; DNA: TGCGCCAGCAGCCAAGCCTTGACTAGCAGTGAGACCCAGTACTTC
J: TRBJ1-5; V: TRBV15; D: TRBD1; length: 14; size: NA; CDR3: CATSSRQGPQPQHF; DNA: TGTGCCACCAGCAGTAGACAGGGTCCTCAGCCCCAGCATTTT
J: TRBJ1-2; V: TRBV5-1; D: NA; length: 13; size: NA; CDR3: CASRVWADYGYTF; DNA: TGCGCCAGCAGGGTCTGGGCCGACTATGGCTACACCTTC
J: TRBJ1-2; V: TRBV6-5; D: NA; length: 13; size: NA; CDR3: CATLSPGYYGYTF; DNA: TGTGCCACCCTTTCCCCAGGCTACTATGGCTACACCTTC
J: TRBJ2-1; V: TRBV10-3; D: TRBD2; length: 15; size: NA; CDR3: CAIGGTSGAYNEQFF; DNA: TGTGCCATCGGCGGGACTAGCGGGGCCTACAATGAGCAGTTCTTC
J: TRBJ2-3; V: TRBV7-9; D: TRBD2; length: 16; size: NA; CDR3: CASSLAGGAGTDTQYF; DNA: TGTGCCAGCAGCTTAGCCGGGGGGGCCGGCACAGATACGCAGTATTTT
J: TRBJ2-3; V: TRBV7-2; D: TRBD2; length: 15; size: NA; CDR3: CASSLVLADTDTQYF; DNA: TGTGCCAGCAGCTTAGTGCTAGCGGACACAGATACGCAGTATTTT
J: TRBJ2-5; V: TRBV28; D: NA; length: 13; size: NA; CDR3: CASSHAGVETQYF; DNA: TGTGCCAGCAGTCATGCCGGGGTGGAGACCCAGTACTTC
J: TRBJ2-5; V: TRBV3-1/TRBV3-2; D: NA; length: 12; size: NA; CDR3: CASSQEGETQYF; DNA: TGTGCCAGCAGCCAGGAGGGGGAGACCCAGTACTTC
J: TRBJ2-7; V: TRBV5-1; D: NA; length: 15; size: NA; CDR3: CASSIPDSDSYEQYF; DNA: TGCGCCAGCAGCATCCCTGACAGCGACTCCTACGAGCAGTACTTC
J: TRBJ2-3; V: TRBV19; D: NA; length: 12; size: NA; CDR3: CASSHQGDTQYF; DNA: TGTGCCAGTAGCCACCAGGGGGATACGCAGTATTTT
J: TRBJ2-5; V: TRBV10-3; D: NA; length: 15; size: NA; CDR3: CAISESPTERETQYF; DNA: TGTGCCATCAGTGAGTCCCCGACAGAGAGGGAGACCCAGTACTTC
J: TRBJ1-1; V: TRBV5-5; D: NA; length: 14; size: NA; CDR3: CASSLVSGDTEAFF; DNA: TGTGCCAGCAGCTTGGTATCGGGGGACACTGAAGCTTTCTTT
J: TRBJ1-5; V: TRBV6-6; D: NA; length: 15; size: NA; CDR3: CASSPRSGGNQPQHF; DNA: TGTGCCAGCAGCCCCCGCTCGGGAGGCAATCAGCCCCAGCATTTT
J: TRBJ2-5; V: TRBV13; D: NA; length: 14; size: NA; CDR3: CASSLGSVRETQYF; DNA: TGTGCCAGCAGCTTAGGCTCTGTTCGTGAGACCCAGTACTTC
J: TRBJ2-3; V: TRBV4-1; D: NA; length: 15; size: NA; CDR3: CASSHLAQRTDTQYF; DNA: TGCGCCAGCAGCCACCTAGCGCAGCGCACAGATACGCAGTATTTT
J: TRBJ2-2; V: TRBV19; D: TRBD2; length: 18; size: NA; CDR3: CASSIVAGAPRYTGELFF; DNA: TGTGCCAGTAGTATAGTAGCGGGGGCCCCCCGATACACCGGGGAGCTGTTTTTT
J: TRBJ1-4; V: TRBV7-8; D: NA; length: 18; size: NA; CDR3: CASRPGRVLGPRNEKLFF; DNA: TGTGCCAGCAGACCCGGCAGGGTTTTAGGTCCTCGAAATGAAAAACTGTTTTTT
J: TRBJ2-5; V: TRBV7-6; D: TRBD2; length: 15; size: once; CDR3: CASSLGQRGQETQYF; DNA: TGTGCCAGCAGCTTAGGCCAGCGGGGACAAGAGACCCAGTACTTC
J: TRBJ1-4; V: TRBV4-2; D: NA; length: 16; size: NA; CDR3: CASSQERGGGKEKLFF; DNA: TGTGCCAGCAGCCAAGAGAGGGGAGGGGGGAAGGAAAAACTGTTTTTT
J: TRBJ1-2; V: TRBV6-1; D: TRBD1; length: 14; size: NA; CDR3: CASSDGQGAYGYTF; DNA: TGTGCCAGCAGTGATGGACAGGGGGCGTATGGCTACACCTTC
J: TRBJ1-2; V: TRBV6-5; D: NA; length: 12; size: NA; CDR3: CASNPGRYGYTF; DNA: TGTGCCAGCAACCCAGGGAGGTATGGCTACACCTTC
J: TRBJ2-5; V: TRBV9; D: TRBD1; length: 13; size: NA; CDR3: CASRGQGQETQYF; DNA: TGTGCCAGCAGGGGACAGGGGCAAGAGACCCAGTACTTC
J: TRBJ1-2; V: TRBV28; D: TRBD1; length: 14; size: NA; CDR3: CASSLPTGGHGYTF; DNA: TGTGCCAGCAGTTTACCTACAGGGGGCCATGGCTACACCTTC
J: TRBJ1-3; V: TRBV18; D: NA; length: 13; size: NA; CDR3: CASSIGTGNTIYF; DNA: TGTGCCAGCTCAATCGGGACAGGAAACACCATATATTTT
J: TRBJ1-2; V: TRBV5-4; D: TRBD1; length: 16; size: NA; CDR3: CASSSAGTGINYGYTF; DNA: TGTGCCAGCAGCTCCGCCGGGACAGGGATTAACTATGGCTACACCTTC
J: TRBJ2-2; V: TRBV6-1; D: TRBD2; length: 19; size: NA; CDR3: CASSENRWGSGGAPGELFF; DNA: TGTGCCAGCAGTGAAAATCGTTGGGGTAGCGGGGGGGCCCCCGGGGAGCTGTTTTTT
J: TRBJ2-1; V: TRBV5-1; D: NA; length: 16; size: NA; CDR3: CASSLEVGGFGFKQFF; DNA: TGCGCCAGCAGCTTGGAAGTTGGGGGCTTCGGTTTTAAGCAGTTCTTC
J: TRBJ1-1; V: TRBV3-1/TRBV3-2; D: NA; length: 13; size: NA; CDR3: CASSTTRGAEAFF; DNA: TGTGCCAGCAGCACAACCAGGGGCGCTGAAGCTTTCTTT
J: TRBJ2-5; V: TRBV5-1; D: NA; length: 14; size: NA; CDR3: CASSLAGDSGVMYF; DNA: TGCGCCAGCAGCTTGGCTGGGGACTCCGGGGTTATGTACTTC